This T cell receptor beta chain was obtained from a study of blood T cells in healthy people across ages. General study points: Per million T cells, the diversity of TCR beta decreased roughly linearly as age advanced.

A J-beta primer mix and a sample-barcoded 5' primer were used in a second PCR of about 7 to 12 cycles. TCRdb independently ran MiXCR on the 5' RACE reads; one entry per CDR3 protein. The data contain a few hundred thousand distinct CDR3 sequences, roughly a quarter of them seen just once; the ten biggest clones take up approximately 3.3%. The CDR3 spans 16 residues. CDR1 and CDR2 from the germline V gene are MGHRA and YSYEKL. V was clipped by 3 bases and J by 7 bases; unmatched bases: 6. Only a few counts were recorded for this clonotype. Its antigen is not known. This sample was also put to use in a study of T cells of mothers and their children. Turning to that study: Researchers put all of the extracted RNA into cDNA synthesis, using about 1.4 ug per 15 ul. Biologically related mothers and children overlapped slightly more than unrelated pairs, a non-significant difference. No clone of persistent microchimeric T cells was detected.

The chain uses TRBV4-1 and TRBJ1-4, with TRBD1 matching 12 bases. The sample was blood. This receptor was identified in a boy aged 2 to 9 in good health. CDR3 coding DNA: TGCGCCAGCAGCCAGCGGGACAGGGGGCGCGGTGAAAAACTGTTTTTT. Encoded protein: CASSQRDRGRGEKLFF.